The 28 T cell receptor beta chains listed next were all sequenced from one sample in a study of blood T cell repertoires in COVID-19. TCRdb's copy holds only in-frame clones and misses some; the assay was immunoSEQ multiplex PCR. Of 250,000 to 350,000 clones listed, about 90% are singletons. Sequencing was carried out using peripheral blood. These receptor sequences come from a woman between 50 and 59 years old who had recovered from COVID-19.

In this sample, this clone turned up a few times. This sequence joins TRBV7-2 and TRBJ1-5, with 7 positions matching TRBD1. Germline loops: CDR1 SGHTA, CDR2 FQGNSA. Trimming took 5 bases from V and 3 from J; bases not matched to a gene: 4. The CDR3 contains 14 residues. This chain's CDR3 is CASSIQGLNQPQHF. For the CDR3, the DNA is TGTGCCAGCAGCATACAGGGGCTCAATCAGCCCCAGCATTTT.

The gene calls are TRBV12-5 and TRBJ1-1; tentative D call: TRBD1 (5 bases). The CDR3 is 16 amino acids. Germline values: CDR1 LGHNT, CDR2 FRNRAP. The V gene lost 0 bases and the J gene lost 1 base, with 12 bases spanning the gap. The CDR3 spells CASGLVHGGTNTEAFF. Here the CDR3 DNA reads TGTGCTAGTGGTTTGGTACACGGGGGAACGAACACTGAAGCTTTCTTT. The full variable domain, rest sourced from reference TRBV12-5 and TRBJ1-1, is DARVTQTPRHKVTEMGQEVTMRCQPILGHNTVFWYRQTMMQGLELLAYFRNRAPLDDSGMPKDRFSAEMPDATLATLKIQPSEPRDSAVYFCASGLVHGGTNTEAFFGQGTRLTVV.

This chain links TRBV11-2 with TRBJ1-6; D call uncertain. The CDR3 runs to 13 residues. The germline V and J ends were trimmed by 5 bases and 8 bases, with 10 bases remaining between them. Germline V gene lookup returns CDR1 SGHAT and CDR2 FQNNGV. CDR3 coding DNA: TGTGCCAGCAGCCCAGAGGTGGATTCACCCCTCCACTTT. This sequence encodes CASSPEVDSPLHF.

The CDR3 reads CASSLGLASETQYF. CDR3 DNA sequence: TGTGCCAGCAGCCTTGGACTAGCGTCGGAGACCCAGTACTTC. V and J are TRBV7-2 and TRBJ2-5, with 9 bases that match TRBD2. Germline V gene data show CDR1 as SGHTA and CDR2 as FQGNSA. After removal of 5 bases from V and 5 bases from J, the junction contained 6 bases not matched to a gene. This CDR3 has 14 residues.

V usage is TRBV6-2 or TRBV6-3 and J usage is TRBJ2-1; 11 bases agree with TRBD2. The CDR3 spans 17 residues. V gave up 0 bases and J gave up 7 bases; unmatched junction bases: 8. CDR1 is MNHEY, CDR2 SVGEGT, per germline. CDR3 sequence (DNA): TGTGCCAGCAGTTACTCGAAGCGACTAGCGGGAATTAATGAGCAGTTCTTC. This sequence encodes CASSYSKRLAGINEQFF.

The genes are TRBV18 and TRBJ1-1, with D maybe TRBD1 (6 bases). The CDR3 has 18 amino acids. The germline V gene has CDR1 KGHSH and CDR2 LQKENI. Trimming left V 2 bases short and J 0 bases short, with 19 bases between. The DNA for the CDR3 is TGTGCCAGCTCACCAAGGGGGGAGGGGCTACCTATGAACACTGAAGCTTTCTTT. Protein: CASSPRGEGLPMNTEAFF.

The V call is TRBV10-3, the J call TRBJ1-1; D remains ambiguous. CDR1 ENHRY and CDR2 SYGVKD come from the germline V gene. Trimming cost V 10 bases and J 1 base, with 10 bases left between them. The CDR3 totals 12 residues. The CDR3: CATEGGNTEAFF. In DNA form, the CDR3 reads TGTGCCACTGAGGGAGGGAACACTGAAGCTTTCTTT.

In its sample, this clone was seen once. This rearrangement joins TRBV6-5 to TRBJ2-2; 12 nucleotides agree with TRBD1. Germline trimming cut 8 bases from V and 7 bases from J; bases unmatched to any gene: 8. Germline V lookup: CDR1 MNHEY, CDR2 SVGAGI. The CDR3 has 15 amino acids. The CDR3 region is CASRIGTGGIGELFF. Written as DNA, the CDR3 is TGTGCCAGCCGGATTGGGACAGGGGGCATCGGGGAGCTGTTTTTT.

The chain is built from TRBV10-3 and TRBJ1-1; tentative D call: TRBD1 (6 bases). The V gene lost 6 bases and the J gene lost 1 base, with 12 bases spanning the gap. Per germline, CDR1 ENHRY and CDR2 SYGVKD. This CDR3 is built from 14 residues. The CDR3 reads CAISETGTNTEAFF. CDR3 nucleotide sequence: TGTGCCATCAGCGAGACAGGCACGAACACTGAAGCTTTCTTT.

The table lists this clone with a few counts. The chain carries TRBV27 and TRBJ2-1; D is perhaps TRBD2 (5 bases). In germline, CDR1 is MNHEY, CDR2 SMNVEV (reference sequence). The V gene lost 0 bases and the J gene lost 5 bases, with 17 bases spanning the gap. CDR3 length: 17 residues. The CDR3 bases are TGTGCCAGCAGTTTATCGAGGATCCCTATGAGGGACAATGAGCAGTTCTTC. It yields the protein CASSLSRIPMRDNEQFF.

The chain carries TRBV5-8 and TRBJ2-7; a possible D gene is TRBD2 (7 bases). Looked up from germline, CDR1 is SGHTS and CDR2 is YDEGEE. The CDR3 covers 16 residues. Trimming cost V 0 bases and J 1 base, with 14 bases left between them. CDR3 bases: TGTGCCAGCAGCTTGGCCGGGGGGCATCGGTCCTACGAGCAGTACTTC. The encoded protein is CASSLAGGHRSYEQYF.

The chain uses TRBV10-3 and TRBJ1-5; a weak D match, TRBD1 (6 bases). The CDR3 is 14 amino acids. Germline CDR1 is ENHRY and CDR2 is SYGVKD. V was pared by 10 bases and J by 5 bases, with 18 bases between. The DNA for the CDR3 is TGTGCCACCAGGGGCAGGGATGGGGATCAGCCCCAGCATTTT. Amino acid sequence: CATRGRDGDQPQHF.

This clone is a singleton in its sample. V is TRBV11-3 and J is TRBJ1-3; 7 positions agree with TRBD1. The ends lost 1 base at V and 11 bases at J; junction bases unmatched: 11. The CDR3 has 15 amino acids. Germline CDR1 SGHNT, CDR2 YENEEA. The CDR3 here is CASSLGGTAGFPIYF. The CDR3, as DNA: TGTGCCAGCAGCTTAGGAGGGACAGCCGGCTTTCCCATATATTTT.

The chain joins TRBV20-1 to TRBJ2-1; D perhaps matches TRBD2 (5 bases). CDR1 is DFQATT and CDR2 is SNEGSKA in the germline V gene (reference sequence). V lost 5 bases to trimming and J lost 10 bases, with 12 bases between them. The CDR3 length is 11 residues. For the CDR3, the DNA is TGCAGTGCTCTCCGACGGGGAGAGCAGTTCTTC. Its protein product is CSALRRGEQFF.

The CDR3 coding sequence is TGCGCCAGCAGCTTCCAAGGGGGCGATTCCACTGAAGCTTTCTTT. Its protein is CASSFQGGDSTEAFF. The rearrangement links TRBV5-1 to TRBJ1-1, with 7 bases identical to TRBD1. The V gene's germline CDR1 is SGHRS and CDR2 YFSETQ. V dropped 2 bases and J dropped 4; count of bases not matched to a gene: 8. This CDR3 is 15 amino acids long.

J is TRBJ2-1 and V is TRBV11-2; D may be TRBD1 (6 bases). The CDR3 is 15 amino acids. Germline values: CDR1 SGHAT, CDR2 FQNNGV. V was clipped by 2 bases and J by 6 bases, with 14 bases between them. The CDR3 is CASSLTGQTSNEQFF. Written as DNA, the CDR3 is TGTGCCAGCAGCTTAACAGGACAGACGTCCAATGAGCAGTTCTTC.

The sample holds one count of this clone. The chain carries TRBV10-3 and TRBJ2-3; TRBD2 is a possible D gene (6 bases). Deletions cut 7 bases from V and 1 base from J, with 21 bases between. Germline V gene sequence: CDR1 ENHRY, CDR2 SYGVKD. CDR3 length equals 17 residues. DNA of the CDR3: TGTGCCATCACCATCGGAGGGGTTGGGTCTGGCACAGATACGCAGTATTTT. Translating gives CAITIGGVGSGTDTQYF.

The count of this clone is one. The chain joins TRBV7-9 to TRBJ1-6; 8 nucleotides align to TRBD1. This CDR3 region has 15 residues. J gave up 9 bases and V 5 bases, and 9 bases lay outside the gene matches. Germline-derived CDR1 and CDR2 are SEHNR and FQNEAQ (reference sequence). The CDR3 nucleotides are TGTGCCAGCAGCCCCCACGGACAGGGCGGTTCACCCCTCCACTTT. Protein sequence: CASSPHGQGGSPLHF.

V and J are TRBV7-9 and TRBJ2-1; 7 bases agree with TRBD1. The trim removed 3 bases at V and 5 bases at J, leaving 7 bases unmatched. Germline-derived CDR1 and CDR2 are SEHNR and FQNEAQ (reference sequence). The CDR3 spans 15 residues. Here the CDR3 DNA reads TGTGCCAGCAGCTTTAACCGGGACAGTAACAATGAGCAGTTCTTC. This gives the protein CASSFNRDSNNEQFF.

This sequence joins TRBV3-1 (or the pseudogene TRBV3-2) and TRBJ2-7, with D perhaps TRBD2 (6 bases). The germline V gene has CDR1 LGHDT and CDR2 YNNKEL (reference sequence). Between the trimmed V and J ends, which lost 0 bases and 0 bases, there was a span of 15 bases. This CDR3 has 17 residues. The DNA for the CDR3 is TGTGCCAGCAGCCAAGATTTGGGAGGCTCCCTCTCCTACGAGCAGTACTTC. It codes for CASSQDLGGSLSYEQYF.

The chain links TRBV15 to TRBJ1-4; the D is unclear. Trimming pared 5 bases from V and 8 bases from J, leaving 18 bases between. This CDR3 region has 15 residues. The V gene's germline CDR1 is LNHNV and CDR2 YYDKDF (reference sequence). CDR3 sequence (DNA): TGTGCCACCAGCCCGGACTGGAGTTCGGGGGAAAAACTGTTTTTT. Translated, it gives CATSPDWSSGEKLFF.

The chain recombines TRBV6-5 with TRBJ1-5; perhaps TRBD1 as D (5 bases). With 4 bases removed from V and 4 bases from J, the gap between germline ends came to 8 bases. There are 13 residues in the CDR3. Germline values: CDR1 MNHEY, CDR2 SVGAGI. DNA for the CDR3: TGTGCCAGCAGTTTCGACAGAAATCAGCCCCAGCATTTT. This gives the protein CASSFDRNQPQHF.

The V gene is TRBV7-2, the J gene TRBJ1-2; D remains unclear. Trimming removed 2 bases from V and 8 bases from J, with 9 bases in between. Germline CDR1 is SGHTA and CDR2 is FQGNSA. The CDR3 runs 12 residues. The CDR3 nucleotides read TGTGCCAGCAGCTTAAATGGGCGCGGCTACACCTTC. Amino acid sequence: CASSLNGRGYTF.

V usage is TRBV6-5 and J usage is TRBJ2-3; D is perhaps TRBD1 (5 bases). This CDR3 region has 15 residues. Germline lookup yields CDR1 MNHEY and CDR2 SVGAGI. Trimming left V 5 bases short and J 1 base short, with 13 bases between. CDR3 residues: CASSPRVEGTDTQYF. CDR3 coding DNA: TGTGCCAGCAGTCCCAGGGTCGAGGGCACAGATACGCAGTATTTT.

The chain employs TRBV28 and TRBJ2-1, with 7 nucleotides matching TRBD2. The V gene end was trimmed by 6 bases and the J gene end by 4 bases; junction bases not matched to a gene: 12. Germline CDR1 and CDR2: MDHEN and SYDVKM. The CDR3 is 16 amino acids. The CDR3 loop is CASSSPTSETYNEQFF. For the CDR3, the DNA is TGTGCCAGCAGCTCTCCCACTAGCGAAACTTACAATGAGCAGTTCTTC.

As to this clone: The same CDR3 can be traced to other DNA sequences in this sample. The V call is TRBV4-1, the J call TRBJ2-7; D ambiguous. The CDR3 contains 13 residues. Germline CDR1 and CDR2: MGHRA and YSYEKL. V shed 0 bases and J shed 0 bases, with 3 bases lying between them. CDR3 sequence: CASSQEASYEQYF. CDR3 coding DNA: TGCGCCAGCAGCCAAGAAGCCTCCTACGAGCAGTACTTC.

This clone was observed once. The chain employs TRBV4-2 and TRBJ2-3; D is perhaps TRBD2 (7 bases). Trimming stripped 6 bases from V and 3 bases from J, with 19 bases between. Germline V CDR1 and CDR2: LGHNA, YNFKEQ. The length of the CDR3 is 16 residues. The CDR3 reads CASRAPGGLGTDTQYF. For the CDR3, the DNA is TGTGCCAGCAGGGCACCGGGGGGCCTCGGGACAGATACGCAGTATTTT.

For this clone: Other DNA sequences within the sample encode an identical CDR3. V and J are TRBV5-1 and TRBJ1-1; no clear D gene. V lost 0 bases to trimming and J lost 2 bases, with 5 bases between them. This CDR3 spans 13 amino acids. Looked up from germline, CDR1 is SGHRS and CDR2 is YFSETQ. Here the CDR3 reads CASSLVRNTEAFF. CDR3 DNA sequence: TGCGCCAGCAGCTTGGTGAGAAACACTGAAGCTTTCTTT.